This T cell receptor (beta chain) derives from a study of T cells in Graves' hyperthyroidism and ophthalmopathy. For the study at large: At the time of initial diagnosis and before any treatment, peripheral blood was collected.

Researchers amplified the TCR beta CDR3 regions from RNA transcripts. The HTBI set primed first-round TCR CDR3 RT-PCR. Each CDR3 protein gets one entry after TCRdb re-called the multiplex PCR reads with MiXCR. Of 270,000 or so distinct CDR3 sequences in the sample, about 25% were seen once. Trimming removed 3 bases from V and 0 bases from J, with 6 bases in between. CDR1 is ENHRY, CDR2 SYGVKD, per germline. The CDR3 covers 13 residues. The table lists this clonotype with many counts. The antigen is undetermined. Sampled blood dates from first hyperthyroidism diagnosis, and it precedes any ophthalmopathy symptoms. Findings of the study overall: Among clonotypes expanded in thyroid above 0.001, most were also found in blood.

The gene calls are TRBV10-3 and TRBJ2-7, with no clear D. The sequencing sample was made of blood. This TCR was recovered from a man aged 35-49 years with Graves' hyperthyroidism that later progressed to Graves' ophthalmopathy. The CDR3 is CAISDPGSYEQYF. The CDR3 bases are TGTGCCATCAGTGATCCGGGCTCCTACGAGCAGTACTTC.